Listed here is a single T cell receptor beta chain. Its antigen is currently unknown. In germline, CDR1 is MNHNS, CDR2 SASEGT. The CDR3 runs to 19 residues. V lost 4 bases and J lost 4; bases outside the gene matches: 15. This sample is drawn from a study of chemoradiotherapy in HPV16-positive cancers. Study results and caveats: Non-HPV-specific T cells did not expand in tumors during treatment, whereas candidate HPV-specific clones and E7-related motifs did. The functional HPV-specific definition rests on just a couple of HPV16-positive patients.

Produced via immunoSEQ multiplex PCR; TCRdb's table is partial and in-frame only. The sample records around 30,000 clones, 91% being singletons. The chain employs TRBV6-1 and TRBJ2-2; 10 bases agree with TRBD1. The source material was blood, sampled from a patient who underwent chemoradiotherapy. This TCR came from a human donor with HPV-associated anogenital cancer. This chain's CDR3 is CASSGDGTGDSLSTGELFF. For the CDR3, the DNA is TGTGCCAGCAGTGGTGATGGGACAGGGGATTCTCTTAGCACCGGGGAGCTGTTTTTT.